Listed here is a single TCR beta chain. No antigen is known for it. This sample is drawn from a study of cytomegalovirus exposure and HLA in healthy donors. Study-wide results and limits: Through in vitro validation, a few CMV-associated chains were shown to be specific for CMV antigens. Later analysis placed DRB1 highest and HLA-C lowest in TCR association rates, which differed by HLA locus.

CDR3 length: 13 amino acids. Germline CDR1 is LNHDA and CDR2 is SQIVND (reference sequence). V was trimmed by 6 bases and J by 9 bases, leaving 12 bases between them. Primers for the PCR totalled 60 Vbeta and 13 Jbeta. Libraries were prepared by immunoSEQ multiplex PCR; TCRdb keeps only in-frame clonotypes and omits some of them. The repertoire consists of 170,000 or so clones, with roughly 78% occurring once and the leading ten covering less than 15%. The clonotype originates from a woman in her forties or fifties in good health and CMV-seropositive. Sequenced material: PBMCs. J is TRBJ1-6 and V is TRBV19; D gene ambiguous. The CDR3 coding sequence is TGTGCCAGTAGGCAGGTTGATGGTTCACCCCTCCACTTT. This sequence encodes CASRQVDGSPLHF. The full variable domain, rest sourced from reference TRBV19 and TRBJ1-6, is DGGITQSPKYLFRKEGQNVTLSCEQNLNHDAMYWYRQDPGQGLRLIYYSQIVNDFQKGDIAEGYSVSREKKESFPLTVTSAQKNPTAFYLCASRQVDGSPLHFGNGTRLTVT.